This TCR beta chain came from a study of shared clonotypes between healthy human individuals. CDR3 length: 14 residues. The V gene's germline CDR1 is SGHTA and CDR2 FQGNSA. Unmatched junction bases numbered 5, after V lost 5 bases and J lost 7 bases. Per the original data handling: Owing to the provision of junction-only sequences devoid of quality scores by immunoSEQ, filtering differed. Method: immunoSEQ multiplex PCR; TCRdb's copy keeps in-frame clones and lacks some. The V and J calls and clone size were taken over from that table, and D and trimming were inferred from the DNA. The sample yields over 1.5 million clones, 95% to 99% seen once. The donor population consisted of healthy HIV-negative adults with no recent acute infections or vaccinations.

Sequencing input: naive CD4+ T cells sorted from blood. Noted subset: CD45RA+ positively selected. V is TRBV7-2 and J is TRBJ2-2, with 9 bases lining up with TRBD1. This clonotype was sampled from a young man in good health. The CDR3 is CASSRQGGNGELFF. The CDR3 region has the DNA TGTGCCAGCAGCAGACAGGGGGGTAACGGGGAGCTGTTTTTT. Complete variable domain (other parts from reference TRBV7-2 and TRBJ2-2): GAGVSQSPSNKVTEKGKDVELRCDPISGHTALYWYRQSLGQGLEFLIYFQGNSAPDKSGLPSDRFSAERTGGSVSTLTIQRTQQEDSAVYLCASSRQGGNGELFFGEGSRLTVL.